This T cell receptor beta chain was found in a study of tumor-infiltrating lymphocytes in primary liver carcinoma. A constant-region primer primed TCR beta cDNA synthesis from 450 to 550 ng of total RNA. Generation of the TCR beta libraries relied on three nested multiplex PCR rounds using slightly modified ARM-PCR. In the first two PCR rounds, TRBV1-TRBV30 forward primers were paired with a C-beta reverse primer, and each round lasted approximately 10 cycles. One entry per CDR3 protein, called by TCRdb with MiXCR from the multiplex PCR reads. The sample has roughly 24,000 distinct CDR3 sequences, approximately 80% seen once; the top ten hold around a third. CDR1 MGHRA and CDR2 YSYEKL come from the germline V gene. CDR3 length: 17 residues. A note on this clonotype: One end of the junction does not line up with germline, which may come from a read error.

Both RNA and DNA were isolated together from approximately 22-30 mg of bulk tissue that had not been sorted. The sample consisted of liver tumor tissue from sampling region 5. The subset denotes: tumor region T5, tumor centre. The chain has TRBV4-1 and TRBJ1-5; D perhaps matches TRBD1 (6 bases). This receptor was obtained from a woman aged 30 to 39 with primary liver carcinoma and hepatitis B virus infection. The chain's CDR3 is CAGSQKYKGVDNQPQHF. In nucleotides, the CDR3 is TGCGCCGGCAGCCAAAAGTATAAGGGGGTTGACAATCAGCCCCAGCATTTT.